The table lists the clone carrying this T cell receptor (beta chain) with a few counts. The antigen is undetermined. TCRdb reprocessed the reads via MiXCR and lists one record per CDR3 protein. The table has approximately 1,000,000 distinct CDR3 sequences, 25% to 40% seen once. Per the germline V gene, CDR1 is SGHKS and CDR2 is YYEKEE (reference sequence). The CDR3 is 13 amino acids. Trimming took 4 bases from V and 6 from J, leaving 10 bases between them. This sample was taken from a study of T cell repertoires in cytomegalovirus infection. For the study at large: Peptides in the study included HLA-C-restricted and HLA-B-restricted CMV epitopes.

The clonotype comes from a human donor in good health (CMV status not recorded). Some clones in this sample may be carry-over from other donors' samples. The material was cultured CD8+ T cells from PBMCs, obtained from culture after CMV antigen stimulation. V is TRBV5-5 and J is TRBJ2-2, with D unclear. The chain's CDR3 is CASSPIKAGELFF. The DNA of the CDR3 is TGTGCCAGCAGCCCGATTAAGGCCGGGGAGCTGTTTTTT.